The clone carrying this TCR beta chain was observed many times. Antigen: not known. The time point here: patch test 1, 2 weeks after DPC sensitization. Treatment specified: therapeutic diphenylcyclopropenone sensitization with weekly scalp DPC. Suited to DPC and affected by alopecia, the donors ranged from 18 to 70 years old. V dropped 7 bases and J dropped 4 bases, with 11 bases sitting between them. In germline, CDR1 is DFQATT, CDR2 SNEGSKA (reference sequence). CDR3 length: 12 amino acids. Unique molecular identifiers were attached to individual cDNA molecules within the library. A single record per CDR3 protein comes from TCRdb applying MiXCR to the RACE reads. The sample contains approximately 80,000 distinct CDR3 sequences, about 6.8% of which appear only once. The data derive from a study of human T cells and chemical hapten exposure. Study-wide findings and caveats: TCRs above 1 in 1000 frequency did not change with DPC sensitization.

The J gene is TRBJ1-5, the V gene TRBV20-1; D gene ambiguous. This TCR derives from a woman aged 25 to 39 with alopecia areata. Some clones in this sample may be carry-over from other donors' samples. This material consisted of whole blood, taken in connection with sensitization to the hapten diphenylcyclopropenone (DPC). The CDR3 is CSVAVVNQPQHF. The CDR3 nucleotides are TGCAGTGTTGCGGTAGTGAATCAGCCCCAGCATTTT.